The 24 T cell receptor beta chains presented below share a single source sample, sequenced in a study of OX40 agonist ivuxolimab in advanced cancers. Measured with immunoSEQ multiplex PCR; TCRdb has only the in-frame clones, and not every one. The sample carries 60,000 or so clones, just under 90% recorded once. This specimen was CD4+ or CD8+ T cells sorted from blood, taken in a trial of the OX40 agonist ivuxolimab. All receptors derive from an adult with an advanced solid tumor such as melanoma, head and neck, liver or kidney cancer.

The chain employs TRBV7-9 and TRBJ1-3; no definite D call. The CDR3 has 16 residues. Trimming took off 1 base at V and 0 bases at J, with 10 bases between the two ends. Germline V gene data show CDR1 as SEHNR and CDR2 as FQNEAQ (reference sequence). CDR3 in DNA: TGTGCCAGCAGCTTAGTAAGGCTGTTCTCTGGAAACACCATATATTTT. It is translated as CASSLVRLFSGNTIYF. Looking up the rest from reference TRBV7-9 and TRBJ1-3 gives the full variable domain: DTGVSQNPRHKITKRGQNVTFRCDPISEHNRLYWYRQTLGQGPEFLTYFQNEAQLEKSRLLSDRFSAERPKGSFSTLEIQRTEQGDSAMYLCASSLVRLFSGNTIYFGEGSWLTVV.

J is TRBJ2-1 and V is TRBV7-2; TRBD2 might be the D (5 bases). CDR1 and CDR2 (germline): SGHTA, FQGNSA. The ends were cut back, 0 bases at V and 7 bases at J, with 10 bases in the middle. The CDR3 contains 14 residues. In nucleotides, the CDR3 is TGTGCCAGCAGCTTAGCGACACTAGTGAATGAGCAGTTCTTC. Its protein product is CASSLATLVNEQFF.

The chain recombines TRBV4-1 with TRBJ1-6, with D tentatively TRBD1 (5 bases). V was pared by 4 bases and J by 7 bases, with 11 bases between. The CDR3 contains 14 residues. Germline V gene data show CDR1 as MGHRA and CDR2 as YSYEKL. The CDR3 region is CASSLGRENSPLHF. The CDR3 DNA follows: TGCGCCAGCAGCCTAGGCAGGGAAAATTCACCCCTCCACTTT.

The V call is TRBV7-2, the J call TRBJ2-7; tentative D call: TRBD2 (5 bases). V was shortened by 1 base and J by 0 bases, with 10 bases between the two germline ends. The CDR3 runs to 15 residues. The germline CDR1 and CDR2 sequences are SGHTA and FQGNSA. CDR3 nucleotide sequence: TGTGCCAGCAGCTTAGGAGCGGTGAGCTCCTACGAGCAGTACTTC. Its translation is CASSLGAVSSYEQYF.

The CDR3 here is CASTPAGRGGEQYF. In DNA, the CDR3 is TGTGCCAGCACACCAGCGGGCAGGGGAGGGGAGCAGTACTTC. This chain uses TRBV28 with TRBJ2-7, with D possibly being TRBD2 (7 bases). This CDR3 region has 14 residues. Trimming shortened V by 7 bases and J by 7 bases, and 20 bases separated the two germline ends. The germline CDR1 and CDR2 sequences are MDHEN and SYDVKM.

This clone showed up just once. In nucleotides, the CDR3 is TGCGCCAGCAGCGCGGGACAGGGCGGGACCTACGAGCAGTACTTC. It specifies CASSAGQGGTYEQYF. V is TRBV5-1 and J is TRBJ2-7; 9 nucleotides align to TRBD1. The CDR3 contains 15 residues. Germline values: CDR1 SGHRS, CDR2 YFSETQ. Trimming removed 4 bases from V and 2 bases from J; junction bases left unmatched: 7.

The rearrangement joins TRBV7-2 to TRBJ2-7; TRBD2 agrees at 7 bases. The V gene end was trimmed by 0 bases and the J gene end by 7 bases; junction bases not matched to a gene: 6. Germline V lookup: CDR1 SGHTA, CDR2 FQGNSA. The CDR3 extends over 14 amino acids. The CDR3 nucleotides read TGTGCCAGCAGCTTAGCGGGAGGGCCTGAAGAGCAGTACTTC. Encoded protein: CASSLAGGPEEQYF.

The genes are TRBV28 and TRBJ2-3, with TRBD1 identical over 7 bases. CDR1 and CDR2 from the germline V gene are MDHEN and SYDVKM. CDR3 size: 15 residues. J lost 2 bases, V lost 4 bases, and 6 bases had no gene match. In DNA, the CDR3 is TGTGCCAGCAGTTCCCAGGGGGTGAACACAGATACGCAGTATTTT. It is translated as CASSSQGVNTDTQYF.

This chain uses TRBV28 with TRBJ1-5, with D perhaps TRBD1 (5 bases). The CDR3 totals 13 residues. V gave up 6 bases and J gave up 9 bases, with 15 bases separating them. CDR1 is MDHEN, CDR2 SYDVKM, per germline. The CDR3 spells CASSLLGARPQHF. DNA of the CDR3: TGTGCCAGCAGCCTTCTTGGGGCCCGGCCCCAGCATTTT.

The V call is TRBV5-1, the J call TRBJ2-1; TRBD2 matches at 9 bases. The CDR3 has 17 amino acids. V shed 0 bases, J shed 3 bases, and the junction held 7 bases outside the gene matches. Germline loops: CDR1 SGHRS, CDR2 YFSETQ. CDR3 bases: TGCGCCAGCAGCTTGGAGTCCCTAGCGGGGAACTACAATGAGCAGTTCTTC. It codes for CASSLESLAGNYNEQFF.

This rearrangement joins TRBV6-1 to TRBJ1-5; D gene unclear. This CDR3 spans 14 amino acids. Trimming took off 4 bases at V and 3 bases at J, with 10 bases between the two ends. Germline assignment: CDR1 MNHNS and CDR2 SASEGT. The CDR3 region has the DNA TGTGCCAGCAGTGCCCCACCCCCCAATCAGCCCCAGCATTTT. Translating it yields CASSAPPPNQPQHF.

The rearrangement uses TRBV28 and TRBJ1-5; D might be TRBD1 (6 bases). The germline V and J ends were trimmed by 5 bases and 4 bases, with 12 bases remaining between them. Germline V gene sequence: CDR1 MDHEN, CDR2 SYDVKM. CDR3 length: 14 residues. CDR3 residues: CASSTLQGNQPQHF. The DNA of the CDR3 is TGTGCCAGCAGTACATTACAGGGTAATCAGCCCCAGCATTTT.

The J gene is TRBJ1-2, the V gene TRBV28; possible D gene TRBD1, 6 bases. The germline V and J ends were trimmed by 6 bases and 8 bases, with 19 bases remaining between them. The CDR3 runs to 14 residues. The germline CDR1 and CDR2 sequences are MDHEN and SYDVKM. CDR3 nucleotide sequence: TGTGCCAGCAGACGCGCGGGGGCAGTCTGGGGCTACACCTTC. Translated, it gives CASRRAGAVWGYTF.

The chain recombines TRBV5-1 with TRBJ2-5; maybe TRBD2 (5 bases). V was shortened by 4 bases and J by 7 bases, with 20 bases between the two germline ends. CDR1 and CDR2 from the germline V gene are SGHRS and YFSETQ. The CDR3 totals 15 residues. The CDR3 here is CASSPRGNYGATQYF. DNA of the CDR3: TGCGCCAGCAGCCCGAGAGGGAATTATGGCGCGACCCAGTACTTC.

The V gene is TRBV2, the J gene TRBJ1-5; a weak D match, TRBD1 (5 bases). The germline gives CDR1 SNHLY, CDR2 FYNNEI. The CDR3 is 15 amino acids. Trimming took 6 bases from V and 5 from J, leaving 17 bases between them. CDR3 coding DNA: TGTGCCAGCAGCCTAAATTCCAGGGAAGATCAGCCCCAGCATTTT. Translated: CASSLNSREDQPQHF.

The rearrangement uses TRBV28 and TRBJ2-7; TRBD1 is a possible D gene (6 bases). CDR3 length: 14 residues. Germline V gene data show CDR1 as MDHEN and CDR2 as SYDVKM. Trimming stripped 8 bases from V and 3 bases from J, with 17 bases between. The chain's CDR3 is CASHRGGGGYEQYF. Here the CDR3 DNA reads TGTGCCAGCCATCGAGGGGGTGGCGGCTACGAGCAGTACTTC.

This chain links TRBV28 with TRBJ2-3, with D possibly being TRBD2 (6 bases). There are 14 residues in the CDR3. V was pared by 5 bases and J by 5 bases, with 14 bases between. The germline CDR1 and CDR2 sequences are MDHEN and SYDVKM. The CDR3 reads CASSDAGGGDTQYF. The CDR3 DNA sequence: TGTGCCAGCAGTGATGCCGGGGGTGGAGATACGCAGTATTTT.

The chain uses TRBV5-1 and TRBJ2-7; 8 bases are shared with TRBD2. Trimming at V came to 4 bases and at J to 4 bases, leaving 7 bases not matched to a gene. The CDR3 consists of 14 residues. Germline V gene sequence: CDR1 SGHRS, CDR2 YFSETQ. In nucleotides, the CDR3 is TGCGCCAGCAGCCTACTGACTAGCGAGTACGAGCAGTACTTC. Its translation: CASSLLTSEYEQYF.

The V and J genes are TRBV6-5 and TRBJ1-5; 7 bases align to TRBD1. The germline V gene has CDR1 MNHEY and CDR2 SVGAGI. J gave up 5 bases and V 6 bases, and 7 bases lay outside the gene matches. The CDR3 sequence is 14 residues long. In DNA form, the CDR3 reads TGTGCCAGCAGCGTAGGGGGCCGCCATCAGCCCCAGCATTTT. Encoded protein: CASSVGGRHQPQHF.

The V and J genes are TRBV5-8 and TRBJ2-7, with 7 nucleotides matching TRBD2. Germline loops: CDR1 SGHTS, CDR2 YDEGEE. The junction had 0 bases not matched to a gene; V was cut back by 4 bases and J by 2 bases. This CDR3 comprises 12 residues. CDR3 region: CASSRGAYEQYF. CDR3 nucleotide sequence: TGTGCCAGCAGCCGGGGGGCCTACGAGCAGTACTTC.

The CDR3 reads CASSPSGRGETQYF. Written as DNA, the CDR3 is TGCGCCAGCAGCCCTAGCGGGAGGGGAGAGACCCAGTACTTC. The chain carries TRBV5-1 and TRBJ2-5; 12 nucleotides line up with TRBD2. Germline V lookup: CDR1 SGHRS, CDR2 YFSETQ. The CDR3 runs to 14 residues. J was trimmed by 4 bases and V by 4 bases; bases with no gene match: 2.

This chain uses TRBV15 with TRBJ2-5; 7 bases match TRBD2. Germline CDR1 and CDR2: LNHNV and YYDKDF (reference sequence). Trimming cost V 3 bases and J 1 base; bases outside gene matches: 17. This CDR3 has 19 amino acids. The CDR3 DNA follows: TGTGCCACCAGCAGGAAGAGGCTAGCGGCATCCACTCGCCAAGAGACCCAGTACTTC. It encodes CATSRKRLAASTRQETQYF.

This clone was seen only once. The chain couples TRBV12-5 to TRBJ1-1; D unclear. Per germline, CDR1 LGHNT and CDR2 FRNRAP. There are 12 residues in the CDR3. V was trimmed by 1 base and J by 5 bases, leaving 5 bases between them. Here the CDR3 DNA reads TGTGCTAGTGGTTTGGGACAAACTGAAGCTTTCTTT. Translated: CASGLGQTEAFF.

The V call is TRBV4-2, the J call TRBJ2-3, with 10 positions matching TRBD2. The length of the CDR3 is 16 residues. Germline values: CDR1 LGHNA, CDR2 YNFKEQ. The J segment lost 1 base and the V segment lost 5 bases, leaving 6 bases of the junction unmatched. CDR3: CASSTGLAEGTDTQYF. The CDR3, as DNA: TGTGCCAGCAGCACAGGACTAGCGGAAGGCACAGATACGCAGTATTTT.